This TCR beta chain emerged from a study of human T cells and chemical hapten exposure. Indicated time point: pre-sensitization, week 0. This sample's treatment: therapeutic diphenylcyclopropenone sensitization with weekly scalp DPC. Those who donated were patients with alopecia, 18 to 70 years of age, and suitable for DPC. This clonotype was recorded many times. MiXCR was run by TCRdb on the RACE reads, yielding one entry per CDR3 protein. Among about 380,000 distinct CDR3 sequences listed, 5.1% were seen once. V lost 1 base to trimming and J lost 4 bases; unmatched junction nucleotides: 3. This CDR3 is built from 15 residues.

J is TRBJ2-7 and V is TRBV12-3 or TRBV12-4, with TRBD1 matching 11 bases. The sequencing used whole blood, collected in connection with sensitization to the hapten diphenylcyclopropenone (DPC). The sequence was collected from a woman aged 50 to 60 with alopecia areata. Some clones in this sample may be carry-over from other donors' samples. CDR3 amino acids: CASSLGGQGAYEQYF. The CDR3 bases are TGTGCCAGCAGTTTAGGAGGACAGGGGGCTTACGAGCAGTACTTC.